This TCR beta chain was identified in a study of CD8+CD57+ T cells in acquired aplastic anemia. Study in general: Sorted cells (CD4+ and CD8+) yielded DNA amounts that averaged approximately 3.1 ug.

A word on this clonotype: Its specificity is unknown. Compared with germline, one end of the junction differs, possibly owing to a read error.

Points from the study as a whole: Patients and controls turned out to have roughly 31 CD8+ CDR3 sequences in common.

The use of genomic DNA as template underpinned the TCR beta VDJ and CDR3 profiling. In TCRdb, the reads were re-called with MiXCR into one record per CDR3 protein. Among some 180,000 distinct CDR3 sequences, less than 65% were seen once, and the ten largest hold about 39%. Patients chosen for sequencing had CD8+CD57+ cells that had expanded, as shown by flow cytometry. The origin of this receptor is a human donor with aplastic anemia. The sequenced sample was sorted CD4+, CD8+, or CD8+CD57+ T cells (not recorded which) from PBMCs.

The CDR3 DNA follows: TGTACCAGCAGCTTAGAATCTCGGTTAGGACAGGGTACGACTGAAGCTTTCTTT. Its translation is CTSSLESRLGQGTTEAFF. The V and J genes are TRBV7-3 and TRBJ1-1; 8 bases agree with TRBD1. CDR1 is SGHTA and CDR2 is FQGTGA in the germline V gene. The CDR3 totals 18 residues.